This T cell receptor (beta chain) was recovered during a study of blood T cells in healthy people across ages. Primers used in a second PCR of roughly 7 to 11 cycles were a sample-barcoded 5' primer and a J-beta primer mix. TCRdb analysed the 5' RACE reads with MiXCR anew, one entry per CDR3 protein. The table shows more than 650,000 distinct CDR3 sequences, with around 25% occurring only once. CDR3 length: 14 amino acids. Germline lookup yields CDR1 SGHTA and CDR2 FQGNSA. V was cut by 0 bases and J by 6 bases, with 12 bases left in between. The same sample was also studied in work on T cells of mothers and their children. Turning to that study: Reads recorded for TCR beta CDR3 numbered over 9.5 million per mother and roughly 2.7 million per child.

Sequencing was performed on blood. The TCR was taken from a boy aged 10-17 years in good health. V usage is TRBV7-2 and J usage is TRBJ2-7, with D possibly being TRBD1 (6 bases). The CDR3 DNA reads TGTGCCAGCAGCTTAGCGGGGGACATGGCCGAGCAGTACTTC. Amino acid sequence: CASSLAGDMAEQYF.